The next 27 T cell receptor beta chains were all read from a single sample in a study of blood T cell repertoires in COVID-19. The data were produced by immunoSEQ multiplex PCR, yet TCRdb's version contains in-frame clones alone and is incomplete. This sample has 190,000 or so clones; about 86% occur once, and the top ten carry roughly 2.9%. Specimen: peripheral blood. These receptors were obtained from a woman aged 25 to 39 with active or convalescent COVID-19.

The J gene is TRBJ2-5, the V gene TRBV24-1; TRBD1 aligns across 10 bases. This CDR3 has 16 residues. Per germline, CDR1 KGHDR and CDR2 SFDVKD. V trimming: 3 bases; J trimming: 4 bases; junction bases outside the gene matches: 7. The CDR3 sequence: CATSDPTGQGSETQYF. The CDR3 region has the DNA TGTGCCACCAGTGATCCCACGGGACAGGGGTCAGAGACCCAGTACTTC.

The V gene is TRBV28, the J gene TRBJ1-2; D is undetermined. The CDR3 runs 12 residues. The germline CDR1 and CDR2 sequences are MDHEN and SYDVKM. V was shortened by 3 bases and J by 6 bases, with 8 bases between the two germline ends. Written as DNA, the CDR3 is TGTGCCAGCAGTTTTCTGGGAGATGGCTACACCTTC. The encoded protein is CASSFLGDGYTF.

This chain joins TRBV10-3 and TRBJ2-1; 8 nucleotides agree with TRBD2. CDR3 length equals 15 residues. J lost 7 bases, V lost 3 bases, and 8 bases had no gene match. Germline V gives CDR1 ENHRY, CDR2 SYGVKD. CDR3 nucleotides: TGTGCCATCAGTGACCCCCGGGAGGGAGGGAATGAGCAGTTCTTC. It codes for CAISDPREGGNEQFF.

The chain uses TRBV4-1 and TRBJ2-1; the match to TRBD2 covers 11 bases. Germline CDR1 reads MGHRA; CDR2 reads YSYEKL. This CDR3 has 15 amino acids. J gave up 4 bases and V 5 bases, and 4 bases lay outside the gene matches. The CDR3 is CASSDLAGGYNEQFF. The CDR3 coding sequence is TGCGCCAGCAGCGACCTAGCGGGGGGATACAATGAGCAGTTCTTC.

This chain connects TRBV29-1 to TRBJ2-2; possibly TRBD1 for D (6 bases). V lost 5 bases to trimming and J lost 5 bases, with 15 bases between them. CDR1 is SQVTM and CDR2 is ANQGSEA in the germline V gene. The CDR3 covers 14 residues. The CDR3 here is CSVKYTGKTGELFF. In DNA form, the CDR3 reads TGCAGCGTTAAGTATACAGGGAAGACCGGGGAGCTGTTTTTT.

CDR3 in amino acids: CASKPNSPRYEQYF. The CDR3 DNA is TGTGCCAGCAAACCGAACAGCCCTCGCTACGAGCAGTACTTC. The genes are TRBV25-1 and TRBJ2-7; no reliable D call. The CDR3 is 14 amino acids. Between the trimmed V and J ends, which lost 7 bases and 3 bases, there was a span of 16 bases. Germline loops: CDR1 MGHDK, CDR2 SYGVNS.

V usage is TRBV6-1 and J usage is TRBJ1-2; D is uncertain. The V gene's germline CDR1 is MNHNS and CDR2 SASEGT. This CDR3 region has 13 residues. V was clipped by 1 base and J by 4 bases, with 7 bases between them. In nucleotides, the CDR3 is TGTGCCAGCAGTGAAGGGAGTATCTATGGCTACACCTTC. It codes for CASSEGSIYGYTF.

The V gene is TRBV19, the J gene TRBJ2-2; 8 nucleotides agree with TRBD2. Germline trimming cut 0 bases from V and 5 bases from J; bases unmatched to any gene: 8. Germline V CDR1 and CDR2: LNHDA, SQIVND (reference sequence). The CDR3 loop spans 17 amino acids. The CDR3 loop reads CASSIERTSRRTGELFF. The CDR3 DNA follows: TGTGCCAGTAGTATAGAAAGGACTAGCAGACGGACCGGGGAGCTGTTTTTT.

This clone occurred a few times. The chain has TRBV7-6 and TRBJ2-2, with D uncertain. V gave up 1 base and J gave up 6 bases, with 9 bases separating them. The CDR3 extends over 14 amino acids. Germline values: CDR1 SGHVS, CDR2 FNYEAQ. The CDR3 spells CASSLGSAAGELFF. In nucleotides, the CDR3 is TGTGCCAGCAGCTTAGGTTCGGCGGCCGGGGAGCTGTTTTTT.

The genes are TRBV10-3 and TRBJ1-5, with TRBD1 matching over 7 bases. The germline gives CDR1 ENHRY, CDR2 SYGVKD. This CDR3 has 13 residues. V lost 10 bases to trimming and J lost 3 bases; unmatched junction nucleotides: 6. The CDR3 is CATLGGLNQPQHF. CDR3 in DNA: TGTGCCACCCTAGGGGGCCTCAATCAGCCCCAGCATTTT.

This clone was picked up one time. The chain uses TRBV5-1 and TRBJ1-6, with D possibly matching TRBD1 (5 bases). Trimming shortened V by 0 bases and J by 7 bases, and 11 bases separated the two germline ends. CDR3 length: 15 residues. Germline V lookup: CDR1 SGHRS, CDR2 YFSETQ. CDR3 in amino acids: CASSLVPGWNSPLHF. In DNA, the CDR3 is TGCGCCAGCAGCTTGGTTCCAGGGTGGAATTCACCCCTCCACTTT.

The rearrangement uses TRBV2 and TRBJ1-4; 7 bases line up with TRBD1. Germline lookup yields CDR1 SNHLY and CDR2 FYNNEI. J lost 2 bases, V lost 3 bases, and 9 bases had no gene match. This CDR3 region has 17 residues. The CDR3 nucleotides are TGTGCCAGCAGTGACAGGGGGGTCGGCCACACTAATGAAAAACTGTTTTTT. The encoded protein is CASSDRGVGHTNEKLFF.

The rearrangement links TRBV7-2 to TRBJ1-2, with D perhaps TRBD1 (6 bases). The CDR3 has 15 residues. The germline gives CDR1 SGHTA, CDR2 FQGNSA. The ends were cut back, 1 base at V and 0 bases at J, with 9 bases in the middle. CDR3 nucleotide sequence: TGTGCCAGCAGCTTAGTTGGGGGCCCTAACTATGGCTACACCTTC. Its protein is CASSLVGGPNYGYTF.

The count of this clone is one. The V gene is TRBV4-2, the J gene TRBJ1-3, with 9 bases fitting TRBD1. The CDR3 length is 18 residues. V trimming: 1 base; J trimming: 2 bases; junction bases outside the gene matches: 9. CDR1 is LGHNA and CDR2 is YNFKEQ in the germline V gene. This CDR3 is CASSQGTGTGFTGNTIYF. CDR3 sequence (DNA): TGTGCCAGCAGCCAAGGGACCGGGACAGGGTTTACTGGAAACACCATATATTTT.

This chain connects TRBV6-6 to TRBJ2-2; D is unresolved. Between the trimmed V and J ends, which lost 7 bases and 3 bases, there was a span of 9 bases. The CDR3 spans 13 residues. CDR1 is MNHNY and CDR2 is SVGAGI in the germline V gene (reference sequence). The CDR3 DNA reads as TGTGCCAGCAAGAACACCTACACCGGGGAGCTGTTTTTT. Translated: CASKNTYTGELFF.

This sequence joins TRBV29-1 and TRBJ1-2, with D perhaps TRBD1 (5 bases). The CDR3 spans 12 residues. V was cut by 7 bases and J by 6 bases, with 15 bases left in between. The germline CDR1 and CDR2 sequences are SQVTM and ANQGSEA. The CDR3 sequence is CSGGPEVDGYTF. The CDR3 DNA sequence: TGCAGCGGGGGACCCGAGGTTGATGGCTACACCTTC.

The CDR3: CASSPGAGSAETQYF. The CDR3 DNA reads as TGTGCCAGCAGCCCCGGAGCGGGATCGGCTGAGACCCAGTACTTC. The chain links TRBV9 to TRBJ2-5, with TRBD2 identical over 7 bases. The length of the CDR3 is 15 residues. The trim removed 4 bases at V and 5 bases at J, leaving 11 bases unmatched. Germline V gene data show CDR1 as SGDLS and CDR2 as YYNGEE. Complete variable domain (other parts from reference TRBV9 and TRBJ2-5): DSGVTQTPKHLITATGQRVTLRCSPRSGDLSVYWYQQSLDQGLQFLIQYYNGEERAKGNILERFSAQQFPDLHSELNLSSLELGDSALYFCASSPGAGSAETQYFGPGTRLLVL.

The J gene is TRBJ2-5, the V gene TRBV11-2; unclear D gene. Trimming removed 1 base at V and 4 bases at J, with 7 bases between. The CDR3 consists of 13 residues. CDR1 and CDR2 (germline): SGHAT, FQNNGV. This CDR3 is CASSLGVGETQYF. CDR3 coding DNA: TGTGCCAGCAGCTTAGGCGTTGGAGAGACCCAGTACTTC.

V is TRBV2 and J is TRBJ1-5; the D gene is possibly TRBD1 (5 bases). Germline loops: CDR1 SNHLY, CDR2 FYNNEI. Trimming removed 7 bases at V and 2 bases at J, with 15 bases between. The CDR3 length is 15 residues. The CDR3 DNA sequence: TGTGCCAGCACCCCCAGGGCCCAGGGCAATCAGCCCCAGCATTTT. As protein: CASTPRAQGNQPQHF.

This clone has a single count. This sequence joins TRBV27 and TRBJ1-4; the D is unclear. V shed 6 bases and J shed 2 bases, with 16 bases lying between them. The CDR3 consists of 16 residues. The V gene's germline CDR1 is MNHEY and CDR2 SMNVEV (reference sequence). As DNA, the CDR3 is TGTGCCAGCAGGAGAACCGGCGCGGCCACTAATGAAAAACTGTTTTTT. This sequence encodes CASRRTGAATNEKLFF. Full variable domain (outside the CDR3, taken from reference TRBV27 and TRBJ1-4): EAQVTQNPRYLITVTGKKLTVTCSQNMNHEYMSWYRQDPGLGLRQIYYSMNVEVTDKGDVPEGYKVSRKEKRNFPLILESPSPNQTSLYFCASRRTGAATNEKLFFGSGTQLSVL.

The V call is TRBV5-8, the J call TRBJ2-4; the D is unclear. V lost 4 bases to trimming and J lost 6 bases, with 8 bases between them. Germline CDR1 is SGHTS and CDR2 is YDEGEE. The CDR3 covers 12 residues. The CDR3 region is CASSPVRNIQYF. CDR3 coding DNA: TGTGCCAGCAGCCCTGTCAGAAACATTCAGTACTTC. The full variable domain, completed using reference TRBV5-8 and TRBJ2-4, is EAGVTQSPTHLIKTRGQQATLRCSPISGHTSVYWYQQALGLGLQFLLWYDEGEERNRGNFPPRFSGRQFPNYSSELNVNALELEDSALYLCASSPVRNIQYFGAGTRLSVL.

This clone was seen only a few times. V usage is TRBV7-2 and J usage is TRBJ2-7; a weak D match, TRBD1 (5 bases). Germline loops: CDR1 SGHTA, CDR2 FQGNSA. This CDR3 contains 12 residues. The germline V and J ends were trimmed by 4 bases and 3 bases, with 7 bases remaining between them. This chain's CDR3 is CASSSQGYEQYF. The DNA for the CDR3 is TGTGCCAGCAGCTCCCAGGGCTACGAGCAGTACTTC.

This rearrangement joins TRBV2 to TRBJ2-7; 9 bases align to TRBD1. The CDR3 is 13 amino acids. V gave up 8 bases and J gave up 3 bases; unmatched junction bases: 5. The V gene's germline CDR1 is SNHLY and CDR2 FYNNEI. CDR3 amino acids: CASGRQGDYEQYF. The CDR3 DNA sequence: TGTGCCAGCGGACGACAGGGGGACTACGAGCAGTACTTC.

The chain couples TRBV3-1 (or the pseudogene TRBV3-2) to TRBJ2-3; possibly TRBD2 for D (6 bases). Germline lookup yields CDR1 LGHDT and CDR2 YNNKEL (reference sequence). Trimming took 6 bases from V and 0 from J, leaving 16 bases between them. CDR3 length equals 16 residues. This CDR3 reads CASSQFRGASTDTQYF. The CDR3 nucleotides read TGTGCCAGCAGTCAGTTCCGCGGGGCTAGCACAGATACGCAGTATTTT.

The chain uses TRBV4-1 and TRBJ2-3; weak D call: TRBD2 (6 bases). Per germline, CDR1 MGHRA and CDR2 YSYEKL. This CDR3 comprises 16 residues. Trimming took off 6 bases at V and 1 base at J, with 17 bases between the two ends. The CDR3 DNA reads as TGCGCCAGCAGTCACAAGCGGCCGGGGGGCACAGATACGCAGTATTTT. Translation: CASSHKRPGGTDTQYF.

The rearrangement joins TRBV6-2 or TRBV6-3 to TRBJ2-7; 8 positions agree with TRBD1. CDR1 and CDR2 from the germline V gene are MNHEY and SVGEGT. V lost 5 bases and J lost 0; bases outside the gene matches: 9. The CDR3 has 16 residues. CDR3 residues: CASSKTSGQGSYEQYF. The CDR3 coding sequence is TGTGCCAGCAGTAAAACCTCCGGACAGGGCTCCTACGAGCAGTACTTC.

The chain employs TRBV11-3 and TRBJ2-5, with a weak D call TRBD2 (6 bases). Germline V gives CDR1 SGHNT, CDR2 YENEEA. This CDR3 is built from 15 residues. V was pared by 1 base and J by 5 bases, with 14 bases between. CDR3 residues: CASSLGATGEETQYF. The CDR3 DNA reads as TGTGCCAGCAGCTTAGGGGCTACGGGGGAGGAGACCCAGTACTTC.